The rows below give T cell receptor beta chains drawn from one sample of a study of T cell responses to AZD1222 COVID-19 vaccine. TCRdb's copy holds only in-frame clones and misses some; the assay was immunoSEQ multiplex PCR. The table shows roughly 150,000 clones, with about 88% occurring only once. Sequenced material: peripheral blood, taken after recovery from COVID-19. Receptors were obtained from an adult who had recovered from COVID-19. CDR3s include the opening cysteine and the closing phenylalanine or tryptophan. A D gene is named only where the DNA matches it firmly. A row's size may be missing; if present it is once, few, many or a size class.

>TRBD2|TRBV5-4|.|TRBJ2-5
CASSPQYSGGETQYF
TGTGCCAGCAGCCCCCAGTATAGCGGGGGGGAGACCCAGTACTTC
>.|TRBV3-1/TRBV3-2|.|TRBJ2-7
CASSAREVSYGQQYF
TGTGCCAGCAGCGCCAGGGAGGTCTCCTACGGACAGCAGTACTTC
>.|TRBV28|.|TRBJ2-7
CASSLNRVYYEQYF
TGTGCCAGCAGTTTAAACAGGGTATACTACGAGCAGTACTTC
>TRBD1|TRBV28|.|TRBJ1-5
CASTTGGGQPQHF
TGTGCCAGTACAACAGGGGGCGGACAGCCCCAGCATTTT
>TRBD2|TRBV6-6|.|TRBJ2-1
CASLSGMNNEQFF
TGTGCCAGCCTTAGCGGGATGAACAATGAGCAGTTCTTC
>TRBD1|TRBV19|.|TRBJ2-1
CASSIGAGGLYNEQFF
TGTGCCAGTAGTATAGGGGCAGGGGGCCTCTACAATGAGCAGTTCTTC
>.|TRBV6-5|.|TRBJ1-5
CASSYEGRANQPQHF
TGTGCCAGCAGCTACGAAGGTAGGGCGAATCAGCCCCAGCATTTT
>TRBD2|TRBV6-4|few|TRBJ2-2
CASSPDGRENVGELFF
TGTGCCAGTAGTCCCGACGGGCGGGAGAATGTCGGGGAGCTGTTTTTT
>TRBD1|TRBV14|.|TRBJ1-2
CASSPTRGQVYGYTF
TGTGCCAGCAGCCCTACCAGGGGGCAGGTCTATGGCTACACCTTC
>.|TRBV7-3|.|TRBJ1-1
CASSRQLNTEAFF
TGTGCCAGCAGTCGGCAGCTGAACACTGAAGCTTTCTTT
>.|TRBV4-1|.|TRBJ1-1
CASSQEWNTEAFF
TGCGCCAGCAGCCAAGAGTGGAACACTGAAGCTTTCTTT
>TRBD1|TRBV6-2/TRBV6-3|few|TRBJ1-2
CASSDRGLGGYTF
TGTGCCAGCAGTGACAGGGGGCTGGGTGGCTACACCTTC
>TRBD1|TRBV7-2|.|TRBJ1-2
CASSLATGGEDGYTF
TGTGCCAGCAGCTTAGCGACAGGGGGCGAAGATGGCTACACCTTC
>TRBD2|TRBV19|.|TRBJ2-7
CASSKREDSYEQYF
TGTGCCAGTAGTAAGCGGGAGGACTCCTACGAGCAGTACTTC
>.|TRBV2|.|TRBJ1-6
CASRLDGSPLHF
TGTGCCAGCAGACTGGACGGTTCACCCCTCCACTTT
>.|TRBV11-2|.|TRBJ2-6
CASSQWTVAGANVLTF
TGTGCCAGCAGCCAATGGACAGTTGCTGGGGCCAACGTCCTGACTTTC
>.|TRBV20-1|.|TRBJ2-7
CSAGLTYEQYF
TGCAGCGCGGGACTTACCTACGAGCAGTACTTC
>.|TRBV7-2|few|TRBJ1-3
CASSSIPGASGNTIYF
TGTGCCAGCAGCTCCATCCCCGGGGCCTCTGGAAACACCATATATTTT
>TRBD1|TRBV19|.|TRBJ1-4
CASWQGDEKLFF
TGTGCCAGTTGGCAGGGGGATGAAAAACTGTTTTTT
>TRBD1|TRBV6-5|.|TRBJ1-1
CASTLGQGNTEAFF
TGTGCCAGCACCTTGGGACAGGGGAACACTGAAGCTTTCTTT
>TRBD2|TRBV7-3|.|TRBJ2-1
CASSRQRGRDPQEQFF
TGTGCCAGCAGCCGCCAGCGGGGACGGGACCCACAGGAGCAGTTCTTC
>.|TRBV2|.|TRBJ1-5
CASTERWISPQHF
TGTGCCAGCACTGAACGGTGGATCAGCCCCCAGCATTTT
>.|TRBV25-1|.|TRBJ2-3
CASSESAGAGDTQYF
TGTGCCAGCAGTGAATCGGCAGGGGCCGGAGATACGCAGTATTTT
>.|TRBV23-1|.|TRBJ1-6
CASSQSRLRNSPLHF
TGCGCCAGCAGTCAATCGCGACTACGGAATTCACCCCTCCACTTT
>.|TRBV18|.|TRBJ2-6
CASSQPSGANVLTF
TGTGCCAGCTCACAACCCTCTGGGGCCAACGTCCTGACTTTC
>TRBD1|TRBV6-2/TRBV6-3|few|TRBJ2-7
CASSPSTGGPYEQYF
TGTGCCAGCAGTCCATCGACAGGGGGCCCCTACGAGCAGTACTTC
>.|TRBV5-4|once|TRBJ1-2
CASSSDLNYGYTF
TGTGCCAGCAGCTCTGACTTAAACTATGGCTACACCTTC
>.|TRBV5-6|.|TRBJ1-2
CASSFGGANYGYTF
TGTGCCAGCAGCTTTGGGGGTGCCAACTATGGCTACACCTTC
>.|TRBV6-2/TRBV6-3|.|TRBJ1-4
CASSDYEKLFF
TGTGCCAGCAGTGACTATGAAAAACTGTTTTTT
>.|TRBV5-1|.|TRBJ2-1
CASSSLVGQGEQFF
TGCGCCAGCAGCTCATTGGTGGGGCAGGGTGAGCAGTTCTTC
>.|TRBV7-6|.|TRBJ1-1
CASALGVNTEAFF
TGTGCCAGCGCCCTTGGGGTGAACACTGAAGCTTTCTTT
>.|TRBV14|.|TRBJ1-6
CASSQGLRTASNSPLHF
TGTGCCAGCAGCCAAGGCTTACGGACAGCCAGTAATTCACCCCTCCACTTT
>.|TRBV12-3/TRBV12-4|.|TRBJ1-2
CASTRGRGNGYTF
TGTGCCAGCACCCGGGGGCGGGGGAATGGCTACACCTTC
>TRBD2|TRBV5-1|.|TRBJ2-1
CASSAGLAGGRYNEQFF
TGCGCCAGCAGCGCGGGACTAGCGGGGGGCCGTTACAATGAGCAGTTCTTC
>.|TRBV14|.|TRBJ2-3
CASSQEYPVQAYTDTQYF
TGTGCCAGCAGCCAAGAATATCCGGTACAGGCATACACAGATACGCAGTATTTT
>.|TRBV6-2/TRBV6-3|.|TRBJ1-1
CASSYGPPRAEAFF
TGTGCCAGCAGTTACGGACCCCCGAGGGCTGAAGCTTTCTTT
>TRBD2|TRBV7-8|once|TRBJ2-5
CASSPRLAGAGVETQYF
TGTGCCAGCAGCCCGAGACTAGCGGGAGCAGGGGTAGAGACCCAGTACTTC
>TRBD1|TRBV4-3|.|TRBJ1-2
CASSQDPPGGLLANYGYTF
TGCGCCAGCAGCCAAGACCCCCCAGGGGGCCTTTTAGCTAACTATGGCTACACCTTC
>TRBD1|TRBV7-2|.|TRBJ1-4
CASSPGQGNEKLFF
TGTGCCAGCTCCCCGGGACAGGGTAATGAAAAACTGTTTTTT
>.|TRBV11-2|.|TRBJ2-3
CASSLGQLTDTQYF
TGTGCCAGCAGCTTAGGGCAGCTCACAGATACGCAGTATTTT
>.|TRBV5-1|.|TRBJ2-1
CASSGEGNLYNEQFF
TGCGCCAGCAGCGGAGAGGGAAACCTATACAATGAGCAGTTCTTC
>.|TRBV5-6|.|TRBJ2-1
CASSLAGYYNEQFF
TGTGCCAGCAGCTTGGCCGGGTATTACAATGAGCAGTTCTTC
>TRBD1|TRBV20-1|.|TRBJ1-1
CSASVPGGLNTEAFF
TGCAGTGCTAGTGTGCCAGGGGGACTAAACACTGAAGCTTTCTTT
>TRBD2|TRBV5-6|.|TRBJ2-5
CASSFLQGGTETQYF
TGTGCCAGCAGCTTTCTCCAGGGAGGGACGGAGACCCAGTACTTC
>.|TRBV7-2|.|TRBJ1-2
CASSSQGRFYGYTF
TGTGCCAGCAGCTCACAGGGACGATTCTATGGCTACACCTTC
>TRBD1|TRBV13|.|TRBJ1-1
CASSQQGENTEAFF
TGTGCCAGCAGCCAGCAGGGGGAGAACACTGAAGCTTTCTTT
>.|TRBV29-1|.|TRBJ1-2
CSVVGGRRGYTF
TGCAGCGTTGTAGGAGGGCGGAGAGGCTACACCTTC
>.|TRBV19|.|TRBJ1-4
CASSNGGFAEKLFF
TGTGCCAGTAGTAACGGAGGGTTTGCCGAAAAACTGTTTTTT
>.|TRBV5-1|.|TRBJ2-3
CASSLAGGGLTDTQYF
TGCGCCAGCAGCTTGGCCGGCGGGGGCCTTACAGATACGCAGTATTTT
>.|TRBV9|.|TRBJ2-3
CAIFSPDTQYF
TGTGCCATCTTTTCCCCAGATACGCAGTATTTT
>.|TRBV6-4|.|TRBJ2-3
CASSVGGATDTQYF
TGTGCCAGCAGTGTTGGGGGCGCAACAGATACGCAGTATTTT
>.|TRBV6-1|.|TRBJ2-2
CASSEGPVAGELFF
TGTGCCAGCAGTGAAGGCCCGGTAGCCGGGGAGCTGTTTTTT
>.|TRBV3-1/TRBV3-2|.|TRBJ2-2
CASSPGTGTGELFF
TGTGCCAGCAGCCCAGGGACGGGCACCGGGGAGCTGTTTTTT
>.|TRBV19|.|TRBJ1-6
CASSMGGAGSPLHF
TGTGCCAGTAGTATGGGGGGGGCAGGTTCACCCCTCCACTTT
>TRBD1|TRBV5-1|few|TRBJ1-1
CASTGQGAGNTEAFF
TGCGCCAGCACCGGACAGGGGGCAGGAAACACTGAAGCTTTCTTT
>.|TRBV28|.|TRBJ2-2
CASSLLGGSTGELFF
TGTGCCAGCAGTTTGTTGGGTGGGAGCACCGGGGAGCTGTTTTTT
>.|TRBV15|once|TRBJ2-1
CATSRLLRGTEQFF
TGTGCCACCAGCAGACTATTGAGGGGGACTGAGCAGTTCTTC
>TRBD2|TRBV27|.|TRBJ2-1
CASRTKRESYNEQFF
TGTGCCAGCAGAACAAAGCGGGAGTCCTACAATGAGCAGTTCTTC
>TRBD2|TRBV29-1|.|TRBJ2-1
CSVGLAGGSSYNEQFF
TGCAGCGTGGGACTAGCGGGAGGGAGCTCCTACAATGAGCAGTTCTTC